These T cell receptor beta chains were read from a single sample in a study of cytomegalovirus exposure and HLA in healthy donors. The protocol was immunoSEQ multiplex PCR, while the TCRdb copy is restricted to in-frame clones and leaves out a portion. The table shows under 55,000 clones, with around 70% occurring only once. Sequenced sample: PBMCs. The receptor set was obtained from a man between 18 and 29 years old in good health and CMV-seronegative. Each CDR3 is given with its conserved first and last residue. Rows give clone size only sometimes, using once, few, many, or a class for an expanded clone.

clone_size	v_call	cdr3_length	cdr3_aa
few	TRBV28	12	CASFSANYGYTF
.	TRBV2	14	CASRPGQGPDTQYF
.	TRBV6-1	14	CASSYGTAQETQYF
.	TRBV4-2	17	CASSPVGTQGVRPEQYF
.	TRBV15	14	CATSREGQGYEQYF
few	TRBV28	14	CASSQVQENTEAFF
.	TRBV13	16	CASSPPLGEESYEQYF
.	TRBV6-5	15	CASSYTQGGYNEQFF
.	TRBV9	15	CASSVHRDNSYEQYF
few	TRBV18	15	CASKDSTSSNQPQHF
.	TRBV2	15	CASNPTSAPGETQYF
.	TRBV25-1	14	CASSAGQGAIEQFF
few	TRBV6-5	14	CASSYKRNSYEQYF
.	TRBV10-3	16	CAISDSGQGYTDTQYF
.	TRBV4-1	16	CASSQDERGYTDTQYF
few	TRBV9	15	CASTEGGAGQETQYF
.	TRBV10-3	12	CAISELDTGYTF
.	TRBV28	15	CASSSLARTYNEQFF
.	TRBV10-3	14	CAISESRTGVLAFF
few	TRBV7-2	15	CASSLDGGSNQPQHF
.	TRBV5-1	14	CASSKSGQVAEAFF
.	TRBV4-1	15	CASSHDGTFNEKLFF
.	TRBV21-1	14	CASSKAGLGYEQYF
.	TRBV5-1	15	CASSWGTGQATEAFF
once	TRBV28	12	CASYSGNQPQHF
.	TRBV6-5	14	CASRLGQGLYGYTF
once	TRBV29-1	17	CSVEDLSQGRSTDTQYF
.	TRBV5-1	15	CASSQGNGGVYGYTF
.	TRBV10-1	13	CASSESIRNEQFF
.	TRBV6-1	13	CASSENGVGEAFF
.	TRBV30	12	CAWIEPGGRSTF
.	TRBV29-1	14	CSARQGSYQETQYF
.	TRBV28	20	CASSSRGQGALLAMNTEAFF
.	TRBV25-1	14	CASSEVGRGREQFF
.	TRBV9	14	CASSPQGVADTQYF
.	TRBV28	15	CASRRTGISNQPQHF
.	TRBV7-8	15	CASSLAPLARETQYF
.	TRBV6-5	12	CASTSDSYGYTF
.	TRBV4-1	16	CASSQDPALARETQYF
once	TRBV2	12	CASSTGVTEAFF
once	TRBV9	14	CASSVDSATYEQYF
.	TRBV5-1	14	CASSLTAGRGELFF
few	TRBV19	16	CASSLSEAISNQPQHF
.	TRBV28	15	CASSRLAGGPGELFF
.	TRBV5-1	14	CASSFGQSTDTQYF
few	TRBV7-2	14	CASSFDRGLYEQYF
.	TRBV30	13	CAWNPTGGAEAFF
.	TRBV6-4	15	CASSESPTGLDEQYF